This TCR beta chain was captured by sequencing in a study of glioma-infiltrating T cells after dendritic cell vaccination. The primer mix had 60 V beta and 13 J beta primers. Here immunoSEQ multiplex PCR was the method, and the copy in TCRdb shows in-frame clones only, minus some. The table lists tens of thousands of clones, about 91% of them singletons. The CDR3 loop spans 15 amino acids. Germline values: CDR1 MDHEN, CDR2 SYDVKM. The J segment lost 3 bases and the V segment lost 6 bases, leaving 7 bases of the junction unmatched. Regarding time point: after dendritic cell vaccination, including at tumor progression/relapse. No glioblastoma patient carried an isocitrate dehydrogenase mutation. PBMC were collected before vaccination, two weeks after the third vaccination, and at progression.

The material sequenced was blood, taken after dendritic cell vaccination. The receptor was isolated from a human donor with glioblastoma. The chain couples TRBV28 to TRBJ2-1; TRBD2 matches 8 bases. CDR3 DNA sequence: TGTGCCAGCAGACTTCCCGGGACTAGCTACAATGAGCAGTTCTTC. As protein: CASRLPGTSYNEQFF.